This TCR beta chain came from a study of cytomegalovirus exposure and HLA in healthy donors (dated by TCRdb to 2017 to 2019). About the study as a whole: In an earlier analysis of approximately 500 of the donors, 276 Gb of sequence data and 120 million or so unique TCR beta sequences from 180 million or so T cells were reported. Four or five DR-DQ haplotypes were handled as single units for association and clustering because linkage in the cohort was strong. Typing coverage differed by locus: A, B, C, DRB1 and DQB1 were typed in about 620-640 donors, DQA1 in around 500, DPA1 in 600 to 610, and DPB1 in just under 490. Among several hundred genotyped donors of the cohort, an average of around 240,000 unique TCR beta nucleotide sequences was sequenced per donor, of which 15% to 20% were non-productive. To decide whether each TCR beta V gene segment behaved as functional or pseudogenic, an earlier analysis of fewer than 750 of the donors relied on high-throughput TCR beta sequencing. High-throughput TCR immunosequencing, statistical association of individual TCRs with disease status, and machine learning were combined to predict cytomegalovirus infection status. The study profiled the T cell repertoires of about 640 subjects by immunosequencing and related them to cytomegalovirus serostatus. A later genetic analysis used genome-wide SNP genotypes for about 55% of the 666 donors, treating that subset as a discovery cohort. An early release that covered several hundred HLA-typed donors contained approximately 290 gigabases of sequencing data and tens of millions of unique TCR sequences. Donor age, sex, ethnicity and CMV serostatus were compiled alongside the repertoire data. The aim of the study was to test whether cataloging public T cell receptors could identify signatures of past pathogen exposure. In the later analysis, no new phenotypic data were used to find candidate immune exposures; instead, reliance was placed on TCR beta sequences and their occurrence across donors. To study patterns of TCR occurrence, a later analysis re-analyzed previously published TCR beta repertoires from 666 donors and added high-resolution HLA genotyping. HLA typing covered class I and class II loci at four-digit resolution. Of the 398 genotyped donors, approximately 82% fell in the genetic ancestry cluster associated with self-reported Caucasian donors. In addition to the first cohort of 666 subjects, a separate validation cohort of 130 or so different subjects was used. All discovery cohort repertoires had been generated using a single sequencing platform.

The study at large found these results: Because HLA typing was unavailable for some donors at each locus, only the typed subset was used in association tests. Three of the identified cytomegalovirus-associated TCR beta chains were confirmed in vitro to be specific for cytomegalovirus antigens. In both the original and validation cohorts, the classifier was reported to diagnose cytomegalovirus status with high specificity and sensitivity. Most TCR sequences were seen in very few donors, while some public TCRs were found in many individuals. A later analysis found that most CMV-associated TCR beta chains appeared HLA-restricted, with HLA associations seemingly driven largely by CMV exposure. In a later analysis, around 17,000 TCR beta sequences were associated with specific HLA alleles at a false discovery rate of 0.05. This cohort had only TCR beta chains sequenced, and the lack of alpha or paired-chain data limited which features could be detected. In a later analysis, several top co-occurrence clusters were reported to appear linked to parvovirus B19, influenza, CMV and Epstein-Barr virus. Immune exposure information for the cohort was limited to CMV serostatus. Roughly uniform sequencing depth across donors was assumed in presence/absence analyses, although this assumption may not hold. When HLA alleles, especially DR and DQ, strongly co-occurred, attributing TCR associations to individual alleles was difficult. Because counts were too low, about 18 rarely observed V segments, including chromosome 9 orphons, were excluded from the earlier analysis of some 590 of the donors. The authors suggested that the approach could potentially be extended to other disease states and immunological phenotypes. A further reported finding was that TCR beta sequences accurately predicted the HLA-A and HLA-B alleles for most subjects in the first cohort. Broadly in line with IMGT annotations, most TCR beta V segments showed up in productive rearrangements about 90% or about 30% of the time in an earlier analysis of around 600 of the donors. Compared with equally common non-associated chains, HLA-associated TCR beta chains in a later analysis were more clonally expanded and had lower generation probabilities. V-gene and J-gene trimming of TCR beta chains was associated with a missense DCLRE1C variant in a later genetic analysis, and the association was replicated in an independent cohort. In the study, about 150 TCR beta chains were listed as associated with cytomegalovirus. Correlated functional status among segregating V segments might reflect linkage disequilibrium, but an unknown experimental factor could not be ruled out. The sequencing pipeline was judged likely to have produced a cluster of highly shared sequence variants as a technical artifact. In a later analysis, the rate of TCR association differed among HLA loci, with DRB1 alleles having the most associated TCRs and HLA-C alleles having the fewest. Compared with the roughly 700-donor mean, donors in an Asian-associated ancestry cluster had fewer N-insertions in productive TCRs, according to a later genetic analysis.

A note on this clone: Its binding antigen is unknown. Qualities for individual bases were not recorded, and no much larger clone is one base off.

The cohort comprised approximately 700 healthy bone marrow donors. All cohort members were sampled while nominally healthy, although unrecorded immune exposures were likely present. The donor was CMV seropositive and belonged to the group of 250 to 350 seropositive cohort members. A peripheral blood sample was provided by each donor, and peripheral blood mononuclear cells were used for TCR beta sequencing. The Qiagen DNeasy Blood Extraction Kit was used to extract genomic DNA from the blood cell samples. Libraries were constructed by the immunoSEQ multiplex PCR assay. The multiplex PCR relied on a mix of 60 forward primers for TCR Vbeta segments and 13 reverse primers for TCR Jbeta segments. The CDR3 region of rearranged TCR beta genes was amplified from genomic DNA with a multiplex PCR assay. On the Illumina HiSeq System, the amplified TCR beta libraries were sequenced as 87-base-pair reads. The authors' analysis ran thus. A later analysis tallied 75 million to 95 million unique TCR beta chains across the roughly 610 repertoires, and around 10 million of those chains were shared by two or more donors. A nearest-neighbor algorithm error-corrected the raw reads and collapsed the reads into unique sequences, merging closely related sequences to remove PCR and sequencing errors. V, D and J gene segments were assigned by aligning CDR3 sequences to IMGT reference sequences. For a sequence to be retained, at least a six-nucleotide match to both a V gene segment and a J gene segment was required. A rearrangement counted as productive if the CDR3 had no stop codons and remained in frame with V and J, and every other rearrangement counted as non-productive. Following IMGT convention, CDR3 was defined as the stretch from the second conserved V-encoded cysteine to the conserved J-encoded phenylalanine. The earlier analysis of about 640 of the donors excluded any sequence lacking an unambiguous match to a single V gene segment. An earlier analysis of fewer than 650 of the donors classified V segments as functional when productive rearrangements were above 56.7% and as segregating when the standard deviation between donors was above 5%. A statistical classification framework was built for diagnosing cytomegalovirus status from the catalog of TCR beta chain sequences. In a later analysis, V and J genes were assigned by comparing TCR nucleotide sequences against IMGT/GENE-DB human TR gene sequences. In a later analysis, CDR3 sequences and most-parsimonious VDJ recombination scenarios were assigned using the TCRdist pipeline. A later analysis defined each TCR beta chain by its CDR3 amino acid sequence plus V-gene family, and excluded reads lacking a unique V-gene family. In a later analysis, fewer than 600 highly shared, low-generation-probability nucleotide sequences were removed to address suspected cross-contamination and a sequencing artifact. In a later analysis, a clonal expansion index was calculated for each public chain from normalized within-repertoire ranks of inferred template counts. In a later analysis, generation probabilities were computed with a VDJ recombination model fitted to out-of-frame rearrangements, and the resulting probabilities were checked against IGoR. A later analysis scored TCR-TCR, TCR-HLA and TCR-CMV co-occurrence with hypergeometric tests, applying a repertoire-size bias correction to TCR pairs. In a later analysis, false discovery rates were estimated by permuting HLA or CMV assignments 20 times. A later analysis grouped co-occurring TCRs with DBSCAN, adding TCRdist sequence similarity when clustering within HLA-allele-positive subsets. Co-occurrence clustering excluded repertoires with fewer than 30,000 or more than 120,000 public chains, plus five with anomalous nucleotide sharing. TCRdb's version of the immuneACCESS table is confined to in-frame rearrangements and falls short of the full clone set. An unresolved V gene accounts for under half of the shortfall where checked; the remainder is of unknown origin. That table supplies the V and J calls and clone size; D and trimming were determined from the DNA. Counted in this sample were around 150,000 clones; more than 65% of them appeared once. The ten largest clonotypes hold approximately 6% of the sample.

This receptor was identified in a man in his forties or fifties in good health and CMV-seropositive. Sequencing was carried out using PBMCs.

The nucleotide sequence is given as TGTGCCAGCAGTCGACAGGGCAGTGCAGAAAAACTGTTTTTT. Translated, this gives CASSRQGSAEKLFF. The chain is made from TRBV6-5 and TRBJ1-4, and TRBD1 matches 7 of the central bases. Per the germline V gene, MNHEY is the CDR1 and SVGAGI is the CDR2. Reading from cysteine to phenylalanine, the CDR3 counts 14 amino acids. The entry retains the CDR3 DNA only, 42 bases that are in frame from base 1. Relative to germline, V is missing 5 bases and J is missing 8 bases, with 8 bases of the junction outside any gene match.